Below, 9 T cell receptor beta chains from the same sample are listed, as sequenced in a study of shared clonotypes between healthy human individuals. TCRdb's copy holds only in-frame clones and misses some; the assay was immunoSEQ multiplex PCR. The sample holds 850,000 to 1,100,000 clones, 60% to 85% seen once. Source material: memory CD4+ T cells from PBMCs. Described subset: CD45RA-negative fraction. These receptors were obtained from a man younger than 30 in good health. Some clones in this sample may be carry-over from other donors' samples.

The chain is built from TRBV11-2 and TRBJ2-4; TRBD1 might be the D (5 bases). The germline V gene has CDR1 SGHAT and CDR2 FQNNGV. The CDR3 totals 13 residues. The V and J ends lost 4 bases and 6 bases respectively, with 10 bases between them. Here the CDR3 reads CASSSNRRNIQYF. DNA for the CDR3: TGTGCCAGCAGCTCCAACAGGAGAAACATTCAGTACTTC.

Here the CDR3 reads CASSPRPVGNQPQHF. CDR3 DNA: TGTGCCAGCAGCCCACGCCCTGTGGGGAATCAGCCCCAGCATTTT. V gene TRBV28 combines with J gene TRBJ1-5, with D unresolved. V dropped 6 bases and J dropped 4 bases, with 16 bases sitting between them. The CDR3 consists of 15 residues. The germline V gene has CDR1 MDHEN and CDR2 SYDVKM.

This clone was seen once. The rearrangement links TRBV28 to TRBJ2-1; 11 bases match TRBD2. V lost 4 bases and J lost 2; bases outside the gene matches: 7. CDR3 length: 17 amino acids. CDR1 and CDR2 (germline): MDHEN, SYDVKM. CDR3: CASSSLSGRAAYNEQFF. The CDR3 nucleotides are TGTGCCAGCAGTTCCCTTAGCGGGAGGGCCGCCTACAATGAGCAGTTCTTC. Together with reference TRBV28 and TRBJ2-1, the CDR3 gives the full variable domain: DVKVTQSSRYLVKRTGEKVFLECVQDMDHENMFWYRQDPGLGLRLIYFSYDVKMKEKGDIPEGYSVSREKKERFSLILESASTNQTSMYLCASSSLSGRAAYNEQFFGPGTRLTVL.

CDR3 sequence: CASSPGEGAASGYEQYF. In DNA, the CDR3 is TGTGCCAGCAGCCCCGGGGAGGGGGCCGCTAGCGGCTACGAGCAGTACTTC. This chain links TRBV7-3 with TRBJ2-7; D may correspond to TRBD1 or TRBD2 (7 bases each). The V end lost 5 bases, the J end lost 3 bases, and 23 bases lay between the germline ends. The CDR3 covers 17 residues. Germline values: CDR1 SGHTA, CDR2 FQGTGA.

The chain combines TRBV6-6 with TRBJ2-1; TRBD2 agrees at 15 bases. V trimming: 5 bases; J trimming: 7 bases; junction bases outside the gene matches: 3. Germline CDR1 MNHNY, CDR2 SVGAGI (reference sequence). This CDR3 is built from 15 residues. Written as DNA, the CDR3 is TGTGCCAGCAGTCAGGGGACTAGCGGGAGGAATGAGCAGTTCTTC. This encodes CASSQGTSGRNEQFF.

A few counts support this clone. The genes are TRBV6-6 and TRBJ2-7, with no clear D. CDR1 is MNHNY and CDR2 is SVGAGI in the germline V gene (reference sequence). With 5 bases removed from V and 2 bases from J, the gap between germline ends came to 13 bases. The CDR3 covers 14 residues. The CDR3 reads CASSLPGRAYEQYF. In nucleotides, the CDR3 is TGTGCCAGCAGTCTCCCCGGACGAGCCTACGAGCAGTACTTC.

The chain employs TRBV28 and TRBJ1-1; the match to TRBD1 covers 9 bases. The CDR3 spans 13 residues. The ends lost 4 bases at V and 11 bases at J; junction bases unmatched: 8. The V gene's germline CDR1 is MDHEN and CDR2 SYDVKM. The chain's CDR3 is CASSSRDRVFAFF. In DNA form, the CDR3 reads TGTGCCAGCAGTTCCCGGGACAGGGTGTTTGCTTTCTTT.

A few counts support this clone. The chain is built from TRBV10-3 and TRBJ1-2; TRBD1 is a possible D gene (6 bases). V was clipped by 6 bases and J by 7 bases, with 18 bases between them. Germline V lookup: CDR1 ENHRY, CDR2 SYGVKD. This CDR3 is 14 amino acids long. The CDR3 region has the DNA TGTGCCATCAGCCACCCGGAGGGGGACGTTGGCTACACCTTC. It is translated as CAISHPEGDVGYTF.

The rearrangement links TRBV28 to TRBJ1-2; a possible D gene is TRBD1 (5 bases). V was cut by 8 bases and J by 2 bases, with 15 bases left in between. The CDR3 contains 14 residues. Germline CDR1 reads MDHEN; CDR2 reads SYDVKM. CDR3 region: CASLPGASNYGYTF. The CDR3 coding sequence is TGTGCCAGCCTCCCCGGGGCCAGCAACTATGGCTACACCTTC.